This is a list of T cell receptor beta chains from one sample in a study of control samples from healthy donors and cancer patients. Clones were sequenced by immunoSEQ multiplex PCR, and TCRdb holds only the in-frame ones, with some missing. The table records about 160,000 clones, around 96% of them present only once. The sequenced sample consisted of blood. These receptors came from a woman between 40 and 55 years old in good health. CDR3s include the opening cysteine and the closing phenylalanine or tryptophan. A D gene is named only where the DNA matches it firmly. Only part of the rows carry a size: once, few, many, or a class if the clone is expanded.

length	V	D	J	size	CDR3	DNA
13	TRBV7-2	.	TRBJ1-4	.	CASSSSPLGKLFF	TGTGCCAGCAGCTCCTCCCCTCTGGGAAAACTGTTTTTT
13	TRBV5-1	.	TRBJ2-7	.	CASSWDGSYEQYF	TGCGCCAGCAGCTGGGACGGCTCCTACGAGCAGTACTTC
15	TRBV6-2/TRBV6-3	.	TRBJ1-1	.	CASSYSMQMNTEAFF	TGTGCCAGCAGTTACTCGATGCAGATGAACACTGAAGCTTTCTTT
12	TRBV7-2	.	TRBJ1-2	few	CASSLDRYGYTF	TGTGCCAGCAGCTTAGACCGGTATGGCTACACCTTC
15	TRBV15	.	TRBJ2-3	.	CATSRGVAVTDTQYF	TGTGCCACCAGCAGGGGGGTAGCGGTCACAGATACGCAGTATTTT
14	TRBV11-3	TRBD1	TRBJ1-6	.	CASSRGQENSPLHF	TGTGCCAGCAGCAGAGGACAGGAGAATTCACCCCTCCACTTT
15	TRBV19	.	TRBJ1-6	.	CASSMESSYNSPLHF	TGTGCCAGTAGTATGGAGAGCTCCTATAATTCACCCCTCCACTTT
12	TRBV18	.	TRBJ1-2	.	CASSPPDYGYTF	TGTGCCAGCTCACCACCGGACTATGGCTACACCTTC
15	TRBV5-6	TRBD1	TRBJ1-1	.	CASSLVPGGGAEAFF	TGTGCCAGCAGCTTGGTGCCAGGGGGAGGCGCTGAAGCTTTCTTT
14	TRBV29-1	TRBD1	TRBJ1-1	.	CSVETGFFLTEAFF	TGCAGCGTGGAGACAGGGTTTTTTTTGACTGAAGCTTTCTTT
17	TRBV4-3	TRBD2	TRBJ2-5	.	CASSQGGSAGRSETQYF	TGCGCCAGCAGCCAAGGCGGCTCGGCCGGGAGGTCAGAGACCCAGTACTTC
14	TRBV7-2	.	TRBJ1-1	.	CASSSGDGELHAFF	TGTGCCAGCAGCTCGGGGGACGGCGAGTTGCACGCTTTCTTT
14	TRBV5-4	.	TRBJ1-1	.	CASSLGGVNTEAFF	TGTGCCAGCAGCTTGGGAGGGGTGAACACTGAAGCTTTCTTT
15	TRBV7-3	TRBD2	TRBJ2-1	once	CASSKLAGGYNEQFF	TGTGCCAGCAGCAAACTAGCGGGAGGGTACAATGAGCAGTTCTTC